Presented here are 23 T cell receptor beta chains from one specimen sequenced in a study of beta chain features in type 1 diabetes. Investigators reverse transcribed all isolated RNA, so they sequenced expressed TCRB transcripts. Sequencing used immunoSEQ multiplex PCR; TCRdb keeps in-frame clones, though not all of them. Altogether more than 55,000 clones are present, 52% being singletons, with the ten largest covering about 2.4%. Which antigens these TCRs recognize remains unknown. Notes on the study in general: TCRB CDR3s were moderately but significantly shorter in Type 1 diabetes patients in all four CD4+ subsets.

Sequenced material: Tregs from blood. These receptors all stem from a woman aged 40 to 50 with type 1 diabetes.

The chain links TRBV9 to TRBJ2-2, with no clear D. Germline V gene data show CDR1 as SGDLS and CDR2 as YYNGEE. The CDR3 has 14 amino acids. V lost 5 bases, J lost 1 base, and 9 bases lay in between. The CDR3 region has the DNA TGTGCCAGCAGTTCTGTAGTGAACACCGGGGAGCTGTTTTTT. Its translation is CASSSVVNTGELFF. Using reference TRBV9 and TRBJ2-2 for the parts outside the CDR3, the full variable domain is DSGVTQTPKHLITATGQRVTLRCSPRSGDLSVYWYQQSLDQGLQFLIQYYNGEERAKGNILERFSAQQFPDLHSELNLSSLELGDSALYFCASSSVVNTGELFFGEGSRLTVL.

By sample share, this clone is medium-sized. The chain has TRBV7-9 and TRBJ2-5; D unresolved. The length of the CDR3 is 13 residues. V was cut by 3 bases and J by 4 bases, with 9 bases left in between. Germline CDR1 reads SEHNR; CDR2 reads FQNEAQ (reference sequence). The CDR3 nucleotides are TGTGCCAGCAGCTTTGGGCGCCGAGAGACCCAGTACTTC. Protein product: CASSFGRRETQYF.

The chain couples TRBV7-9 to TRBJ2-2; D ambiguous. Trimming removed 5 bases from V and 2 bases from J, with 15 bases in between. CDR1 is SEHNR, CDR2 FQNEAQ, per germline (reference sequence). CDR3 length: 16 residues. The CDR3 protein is CASSPWAISNTGELFF. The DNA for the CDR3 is TGTGCCAGCAGCCCTTGGGCCATTTCAAACACCGGGGAGCTGTTTTTT.

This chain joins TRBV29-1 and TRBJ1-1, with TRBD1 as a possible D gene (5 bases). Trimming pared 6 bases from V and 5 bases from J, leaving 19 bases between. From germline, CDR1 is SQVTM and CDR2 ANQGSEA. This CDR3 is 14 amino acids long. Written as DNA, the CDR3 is TGCAGCGTGGGCCCCGGGACCGGAGGGACTGAAGCTTTCTTT. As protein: CSVGPGTGGTEAFF.

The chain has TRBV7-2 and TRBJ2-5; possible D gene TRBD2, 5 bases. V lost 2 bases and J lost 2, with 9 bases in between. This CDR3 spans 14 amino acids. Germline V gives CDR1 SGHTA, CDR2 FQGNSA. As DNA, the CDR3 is TGTGCCAGCAGCTTACGGCGGGTTCAAGAGACCCAGTACTTC. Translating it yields CASSLRRVQETQYF. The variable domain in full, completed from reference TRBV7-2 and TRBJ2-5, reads GAGVSQSPSNKVTEKGKDVELRCDPISGHTALYWYRQSLGQGLEFLIYFQGNSAPDKSGLPSDRFSAERTGGSVSTLTIQRTQQEDSAVYLCASSLRRVQETQYFGPGTRLLVL.

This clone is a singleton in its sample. CDR3 in DNA: TGTGCCAGCAGCTTGGCCTTGCGGGGGGGATCCAGGGACGAGCAGTACTTC. This codes for CASSLALRGGSRDEQYF. The chain uses TRBV5-4 and TRBJ2-7; TRBD2 matches at 9 bases. V lost 0 bases, J lost 5 bases, and 12 bases stayed unmatched. Germline values: CDR1 SGHNT, CDR2 YYREEE (reference sequence). This CDR3 comprises 17 residues.

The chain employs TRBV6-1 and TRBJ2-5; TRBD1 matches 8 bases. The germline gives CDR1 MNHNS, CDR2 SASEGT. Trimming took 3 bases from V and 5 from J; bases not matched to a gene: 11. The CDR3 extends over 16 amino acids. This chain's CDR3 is CASSEVRRGRRETQYF. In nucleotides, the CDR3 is TGTGCCAGCAGTGAGGTCCGCAGGGGGCGCAGGGAGACCCAGTACTTC.

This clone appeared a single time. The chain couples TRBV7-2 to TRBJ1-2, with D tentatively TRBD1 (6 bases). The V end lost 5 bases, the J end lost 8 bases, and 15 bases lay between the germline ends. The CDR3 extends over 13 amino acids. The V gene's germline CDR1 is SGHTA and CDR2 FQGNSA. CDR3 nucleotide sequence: TGTGCCAGCAGCCTTGGGGGGGGGCCGGGCTACACCTTC. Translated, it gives CASSLGGGPGYTF.

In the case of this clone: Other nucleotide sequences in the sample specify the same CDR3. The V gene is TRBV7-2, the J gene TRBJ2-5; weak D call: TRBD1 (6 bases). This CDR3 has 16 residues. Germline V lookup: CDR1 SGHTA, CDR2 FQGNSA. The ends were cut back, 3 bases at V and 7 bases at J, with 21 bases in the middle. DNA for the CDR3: TGTGCCAGCAGCTTGGGCTGGACAGATTTAGGCGGGACCCAGTACTTC. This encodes CASSLGWTDLGGTQYF.

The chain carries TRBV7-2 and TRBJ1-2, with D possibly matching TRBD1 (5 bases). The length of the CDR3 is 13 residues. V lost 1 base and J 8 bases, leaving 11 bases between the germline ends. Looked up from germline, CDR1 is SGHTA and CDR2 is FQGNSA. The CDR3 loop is CASSLDWDSGYTF. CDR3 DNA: TGTGCCAGCAGCTTAGATTGGGACTCAGGCTACACCTTC.

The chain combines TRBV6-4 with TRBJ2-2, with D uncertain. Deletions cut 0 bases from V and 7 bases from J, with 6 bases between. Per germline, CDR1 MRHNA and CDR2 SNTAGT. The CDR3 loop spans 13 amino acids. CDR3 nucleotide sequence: TGTGCCAGCAGTGACTCACGGTACGGGGAGCTGTTTTTT. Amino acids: CASSDSRYGELFF.

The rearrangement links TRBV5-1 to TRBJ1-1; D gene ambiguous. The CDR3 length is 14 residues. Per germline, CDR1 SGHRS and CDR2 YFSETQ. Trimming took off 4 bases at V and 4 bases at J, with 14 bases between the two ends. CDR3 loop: CASSPSFSGTEAFF. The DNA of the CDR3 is TGCGCCAGCAGCCCATCGTTTTCGGGCACTGAAGCTTTCTTT.

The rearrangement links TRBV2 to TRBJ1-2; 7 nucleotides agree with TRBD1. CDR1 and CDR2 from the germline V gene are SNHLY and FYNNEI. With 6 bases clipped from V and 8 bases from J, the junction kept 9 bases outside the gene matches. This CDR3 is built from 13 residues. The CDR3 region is CASRGTVLAGYTF. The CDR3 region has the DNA TGTGCCAGCAGGGGGACAGTTCTTGCCGGCTACACCTTC.

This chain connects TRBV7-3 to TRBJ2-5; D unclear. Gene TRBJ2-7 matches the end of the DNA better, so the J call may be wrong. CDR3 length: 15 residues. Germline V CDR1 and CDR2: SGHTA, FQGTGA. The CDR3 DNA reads TGTGCCAGCAGCTTGATACCAGGTCGCTCCTACGAGCAGTACTTC. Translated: CASSLIPGRSYEQYF.

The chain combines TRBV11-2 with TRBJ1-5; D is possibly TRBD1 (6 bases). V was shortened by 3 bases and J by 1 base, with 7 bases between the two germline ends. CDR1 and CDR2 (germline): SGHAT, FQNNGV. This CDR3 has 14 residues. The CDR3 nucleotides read TGTGCCAGCAGCTTCAGGGGAAGCAATCAGCCCCAGCATTTT. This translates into CASSFRGSNQPQHF.

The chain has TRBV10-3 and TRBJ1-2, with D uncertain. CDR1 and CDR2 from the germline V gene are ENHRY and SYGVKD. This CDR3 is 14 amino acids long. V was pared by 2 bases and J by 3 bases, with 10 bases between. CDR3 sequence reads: CAISEIVRDYGYTF. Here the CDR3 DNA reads TGTGCCATCAGTGAGATCGTCCGCGACTATGGCTACACCTTC.

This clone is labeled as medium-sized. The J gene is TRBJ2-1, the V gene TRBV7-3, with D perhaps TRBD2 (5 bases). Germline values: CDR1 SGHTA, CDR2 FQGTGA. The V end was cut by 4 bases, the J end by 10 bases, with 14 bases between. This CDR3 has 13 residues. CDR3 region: CASSSPGVGEQFF. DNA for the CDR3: TGTGCCAGCAGCTCGCCCGGGGTCGGCGAGCAGTTCTTC.

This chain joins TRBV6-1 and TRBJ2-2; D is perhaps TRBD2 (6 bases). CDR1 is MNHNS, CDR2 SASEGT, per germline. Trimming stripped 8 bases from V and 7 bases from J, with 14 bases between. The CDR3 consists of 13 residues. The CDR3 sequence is CASRLASHGELFF. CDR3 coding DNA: TGTGCCAGCCGCCTAGCGAGTCACGGGGAGCTGTTTTTT.

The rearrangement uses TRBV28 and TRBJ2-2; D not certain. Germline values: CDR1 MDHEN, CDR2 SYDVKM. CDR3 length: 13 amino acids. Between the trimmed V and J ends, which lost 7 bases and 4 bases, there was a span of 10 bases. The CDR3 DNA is TGTGCCAGCAAGGCGGCGAGCACCGGGGAGCTGTTTTTT. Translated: CASKAASTGELFF. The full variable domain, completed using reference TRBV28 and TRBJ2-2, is DVKVTQSSRYLVKRTGEKVFLECVQDMDHENMFWYRQDPGLGLRLIYFSYDVKMKEKGDIPEGYSVSREKKERFSLILESASTNQTSMYLCASKAASTGELFFGEGSRLTVL.

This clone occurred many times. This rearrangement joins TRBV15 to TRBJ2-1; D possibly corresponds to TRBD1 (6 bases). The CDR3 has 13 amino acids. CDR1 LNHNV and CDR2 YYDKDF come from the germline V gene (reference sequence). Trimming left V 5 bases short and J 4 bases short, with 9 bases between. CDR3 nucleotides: TGTGCCACCAGCGCCCAGGGGTACAATGAGCAGTTCTTC. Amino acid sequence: CATSAQGYNEQFF.

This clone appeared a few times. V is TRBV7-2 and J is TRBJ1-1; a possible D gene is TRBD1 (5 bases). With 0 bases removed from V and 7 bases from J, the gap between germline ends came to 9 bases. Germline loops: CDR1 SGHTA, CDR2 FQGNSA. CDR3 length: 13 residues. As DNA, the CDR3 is TGTGCCAGCAGCTTAGCAGGGGAAGGTGAAGCTTTCTTT. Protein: CASSLAGEGEAFF.

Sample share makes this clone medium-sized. The chain's CDR3 is CASSFWPRTGRETQYF. The CDR3 DNA reads as TGTGCCAGCAGTTTCTGGCCAAGGACAGGGCGGGAGACCCAGTACTTC. The rearrangement uses TRBV28 and TRBJ2-5, with 8 bases that match TRBD1. CDR3 length: 16 residues. Trimming at V came to 3 bases and at J to 5 bases, leaving 11 bases not matched to a gene. Germline V lookup: CDR1 MDHEN, CDR2 SYDVKM. Looking up the rest from reference TRBV28 and TRBJ2-5 gives the full variable domain: DVKVTQSSRYLVKRTGEKVFLECVQDMDHENMFWYRQDPGLGLRLIYFSYDVKMKEKGDIPEGYSVSREKKERFSLILESASTNQTSMYLCASSFWPRTGRETQYFGPGTRLLVL.

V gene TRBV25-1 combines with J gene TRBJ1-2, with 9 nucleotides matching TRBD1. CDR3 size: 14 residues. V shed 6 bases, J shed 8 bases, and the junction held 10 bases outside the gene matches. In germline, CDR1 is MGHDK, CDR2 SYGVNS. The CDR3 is CASSWDRAERGYTF. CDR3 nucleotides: TGTGCCAGCAGCTGGGACAGGGCGGAAAGAGGCTACACCTTC.